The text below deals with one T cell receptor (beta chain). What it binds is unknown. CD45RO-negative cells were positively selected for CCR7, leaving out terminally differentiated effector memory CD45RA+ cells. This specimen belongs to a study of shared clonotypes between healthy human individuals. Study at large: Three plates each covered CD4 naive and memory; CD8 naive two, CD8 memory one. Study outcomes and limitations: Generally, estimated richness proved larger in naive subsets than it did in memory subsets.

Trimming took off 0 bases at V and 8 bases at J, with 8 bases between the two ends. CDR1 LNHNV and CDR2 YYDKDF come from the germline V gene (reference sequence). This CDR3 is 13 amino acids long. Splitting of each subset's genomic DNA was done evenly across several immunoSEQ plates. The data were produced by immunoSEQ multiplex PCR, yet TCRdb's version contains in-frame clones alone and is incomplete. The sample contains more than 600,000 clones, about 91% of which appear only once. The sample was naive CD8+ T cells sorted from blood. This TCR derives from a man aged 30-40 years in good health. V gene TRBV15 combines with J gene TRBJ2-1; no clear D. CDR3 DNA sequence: TGTGCCACCAGCAGAGATCGTCAGGATGAGCAGTTCTTC. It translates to CATSRDRQDEQFF.